What follows is one T cell receptor (beta chain) and its context. This sample stems from a study of shared clonotypes between healthy human individuals. Terminally differentiated effector memory CD45RA+ cells were left out of the naive CD8 fraction, which was CD45RO-negative and positively selected for CCR7. Approximately 30,000 T cell genomes (approximately 0.2 ug DNA) went into each sorted-subset replicate. Here immunoSEQ multiplex PCR was the method, and the copy in TCRdb shows in-frame clones only, minus some. The sample has about 1,800,000 clones, about 95% seen once; the top ten hold roughly 1.2%. In germline, CDR1 is ENHRY, CDR2 SYGVKD. V was trimmed by 2 bases and J by 6 bases, leaving 8 bases between them. The CDR3 is 13 amino acids.

This TCR derives from a man between 18 and 29 years old in good health. The rearrangement joins TRBV10-3 to TRBJ1-5; no firm D call. The sample consisted of naive CD8+ T cells sorted from blood. The CDR3 spells CAISEGVGQPQHF. For the CDR3, the DNA is TGTGCCATCAGTGAGGGGGTCGGTCAGCCCCAGCATTTT.